The entry below describes one TCR beta chain. This clonotype was found many times. The antigen it recognizes is unknown. It has no much larger one-base neighbor in the sample; base qualities were not kept. These data belong to a study of blood T cells in healthy people across ages (dated by TCRdb to between 2014 and 2017). About the investigation overall: In model experiments, template switching captured about one uniquely barcoded TCR beta cDNA molecule for every two T cells. Four age groups were formed from the donors: young (average roughly 15 years), middle-aged (just under 40), aged (62) and long-lived (less than 85). Age-related changes in TCR beta repertoire diversity were measured in the study by deep sequencing normalized with unique cDNA molecular identifiers. Two additional independent replicas of 1 million unique cDNA reads from the same blood draw were analyzed for two donors (one aged 18 to 30 and one aged 80 or older). To avoid experimental bias, donors of different ages were distributed randomly across sequencing lanes. Broad study findings and their caveats: Compared with the aged group, more naive CD4+ T cells, fewer expanded clones and increased TCR diversity were shown by the long-lived group, suggesting age selection. The CMV infection status of donors was not known, potentially confounding age-related changes in expanded clonotypes. Estimates of total diversity based on one million sequenced T cells were regarded as lower bounds and as underestimates. There was a strong correlation between observed TCR beta diversity and the percentage of naive T cells measured by flow cytometry. Because profiling used bulk unsorted PBMCs, naive and antigen-experienced compartments could not be compared conclusively. As age increased, observed TCR beta diversity per million T cells dropped in a roughly linear way, and a significant reduction was already evident by age roughly 36.

Donors were 40 or so systemically healthy Caucasian individuals from Russia aged about 6 to 100 years. Each donor gave ten milliliters of peripheral blood, drawn into EDTA-treated Vacutainer tubes. PBMCs were isolated by Ficoll-Paque density-gradient centrifugation, with at least 6 million obtained per sample. Trizol reagent was used to extract total RNA from PBMCs, with at least 5.5 micrograms per sample. For every donor, an aliquot of PBMCs went through flow cytometry to measure the percentages of naive CD45RAhigh/CD27high T cells. To prepare the library, 5' RACE was applied. This sample was sequenced with an Illumina HiSeq 2500. The second PCR ran for roughly 7 to 11 cycles and used a J-beta primer mix along with a sample-barcoded 5' primer. A template-switch 5' adaptor carrying 12 random nucleotides introduced a unique molecular identifier onto each TCR beta cDNA molecule. Each sample yielded at least 2.5 million CDR3-containing paired-end reads. All of the RNA was converted into first-strand cDNA using the Mint cDNA synthesis kit, with a TRBC-specific oligonucleotide serving as the primer. All cDNA was treated with uracil-DNA glycosylase and then went through a first 18-cycle PCR with the universal primers M1SS and BC2_uni_R. The source study handled its data this way. Normalization of each sample was performed by random selection of 1 million high-quality reads, each carrying a distinct molecular identifier. Instead of being binned into consensus sequences, reads that shared molecular identifiers were thrown out. CDR3 identification, clonotype clustering and error correction used MiTCR with a Q25 quality threshold and the strictest error-elimination algorithm. Lower-bound total TCR beta diversity was estimated with a nonparametric unseen species model using Euler transformation. Through fastp at Q25 and MiXCR, TCRdb rebuilt clones from the public reads, retaining in-frame beta chains. A single entry per CDR3 protein holds the most common genes and DNA from its merged rows. V and J calls and clone size were set by TCRdb, not the authors. Across this sample there are some 900,000 distinct CDR3 sequences, with 29% seen only once. Around 16% of the sample goes to the ten largest clones.

From its cysteine to its phenylalanine, the CDR3 spans 18 amino acids. Kept here is only the CDR3 DNA, which spans 54 bases and is read in frame from base 1. Based on the germline V gene (reference sequence), the CDR1 and CDR2 sequences are DFQATT and SNEGSKA. V is trimmed back by 5 bases and J by 1 base, and the junction contains 9 bases that no gene match accounts for. Here the chain combines TRBV20-1 and TRBJ2-1; a stretch of 15 junction bases matches TRBD2. This TCR came from a woman over 75 in good health. Sample: blood. The DNA is TGCAGTGCTGACCGGACTAGCGGGGGGGCGAGATCCTACAATGAGCAGTTCTTC. This gives the protein CSADRTSGGARSYNEQFF.